Shown below are 3 T cell receptor beta chains from a single sample sequenced in a study of blood T cell repertoires in COVID-19. Clones were read by immunoSEQ multiplex PCR, and TCRdb kept only the in-frame ones, dropping some. The sample has under 250,000 clones; just under 85% are singletons. The sequenced material came from peripheral blood. The receptors here all came from a woman between 55 and 75 years old with active or convalescent COVID-19.

V and J are TRBV6-5 and TRBJ2-1; tentatively, D is TRBD2 (5 bases). Germline CDR1 and CDR2: MNHEY and SVGAGI. The length of the CDR3 is 14 residues. V was clipped by 6 bases and J by 2 bases, with 11 bases between them. The CDR3 here is CASRDAGAYNEQFF. Written as DNA, the CDR3 is TGTGCCAGCAGGGATGCCGGGGCCTACAATGAGCAGTTCTTC.

A single count supports this clone. V and J are TRBV19 and TRBJ2-3, with 14 nucleotides matching TRBD2. The length of the CDR3 is 18 residues. V gave up 5 bases and J gave up 0 bases; unmatched junction bases: 7. Germline V gene sequence: CDR1 LNHDA, CDR2 SQIVND (reference sequence). The CDR3 DNA is TGTGCCAGTAGTCCCTGGACTAGCGGGAGGTTAAGCACAGATACGCAGTATTTT. Translating gives CASSPWTSGRLSTDTQYF.

This rearrangement joins TRBV19 to TRBJ2-6; D is perhaps TRBD2 (5 bases). The V gene lost 3 bases and the J gene lost 0 bases, with 6 bases spanning the gap. The germline CDR1 and CDR2 sequences are LNHDA and SQIVND (reference sequence). The CDR3 runs to 15 residues. The CDR3 region is CASSMGSSGANVLTF. The CDR3 DNA is TGTGCCAGTAGTATGGGGAGCTCTGGGGCCAACGTCCTGACTTTC.